These 24 T cell receptor beta chains were all obtained from the same sample, sequenced in a study of long-term antiretroviral therapy in people with HIV. Running of the v3.0 immunoSEQ assay took place at survey level. Using immunoSEQ multiplex PCR, the repertoire was profiled, and TCRdb retains in-frame clones only, with some absent. The sample lists around 19,000 clones; over 70% were seen once. The sample was unsorted PBMCs, taken 2.9 years after starting antiretroviral therapy. These receptors were collected from a woman under 40 with HIV.

The DNA of the CDR3 is TGCGCCAGCAGTGAGCGTCGGGGGGCCTTGAACACTGAAGCTTTCTTT. Protein product: CASSERRGALNTEAFF. V usage is TRBV10-1 and J usage is TRBJ1-1, with a tentative D call TRBD1 (6 bases). Looked up from germline, CDR1 is WNHNN and CDR2 is SYGVQD (reference sequence). The CDR3 is 16 amino acids. V was clipped by 2 bases and J by 0 bases, with 13 bases between them.

The rearrangement uses TRBV19 and TRBJ2-5; possibly TRBD2 for D (5 bases). The CDR3 has 15 residues. Trimming cost V 1 base and J 5 bases, with 14 bases left between them. Germline-derived CDR1 and CDR2 are LNHDA and SQIVND (reference sequence). The CDR3 loop reads CASSIVLGGEETQYF. CDR3 in DNA: TGTGCCAGTAGTATAGTTTTAGGAGGAGAGGAGACCCAGTACTTC.

The chain links TRBV7-2 to TRBJ1-2; perhaps TRBD1 as D (5 bases). V lost 4 bases, J lost 4 bases, and 13 bases lay in between. From germline, CDR1 is SGHTA and CDR2 FQGNSA. CDR3 length equals 14 residues. This CDR3 reads CASSSRDRPYGYTF. The CDR3 nucleotides read TGTGCCAGCAGCTCCCGCGACAGACCCTATGGCTACACCTTC.

V and J are TRBV11-1 and TRBJ2-2; TRBD2 aligns across 11 bases. The CDR3 consists of 17 residues. In germline, CDR1 is SGHAT, CDR2 FQDESV (reference sequence). J gave up 1 base and V 1 base, and 2 bases lay outside the gene matches. The CDR3 loop reads CASSLGGTSGNTGELFF. In DNA form, the CDR3 reads TGTGCCAGCAGCTTAGGTGGGACTAGCGGGAACACCGGGGAGCTGTTTTTT.

V usage is TRBV5-1 and J usage is TRBJ2-3, with D hard to call. CDR1 is SGHRS, CDR2 YFSETQ, per germline. With 4 bases removed from V and 0 bases from J, the gap between germline ends came to 12 bases. This CDR3 region has 15 residues. The CDR3 reads CASSQIPTSTDTQYF. The CDR3 DNA is TGCGCCAGCAGCCAAATACCGACTAGCACAGATACGCAGTATTTT.

The CDR3 sequence: CAISDGPYGYTF. The CDR3 DNA is TGTGCCATCAGCGACGGCCCCTATGGCTACACCTTC. The V call is TRBV10-3, the J call TRBJ1-2; D is unclear. The CDR3 is made up of 12 amino acids. The V and J ends lost 6 bases and 4 bases respectively, with 9 bases between them. The germline V gene encodes CDR1 ENHRY and CDR2 SYGVKD.

The rearrangement uses TRBV2 and TRBJ2-1; TRBD1 aligns across 11 bases. CDR3 length: 14 amino acids. Germline assignment: CDR1 SNHLY and CDR2 FYNNEI. Unmatched junction bases numbered 4, after V lost 5 bases and J lost 7 bases. The DNA of the CDR3 is TGTGCCAGCAGTAACGGACAGGGGGCGAATGAGCAGTTCTTC. It specifies CASSNGQGANEQFF.

The chain links TRBV9 to TRBJ1-5; D is ambiguous. Germline-derived CDR1 and CDR2 are SGDLS and YYNGEE. Trimming shortened V by 4 bases and J by 0 bases, and 11 bases separated the two germline ends. The CDR3 spans 15 residues. CDR3 coding DNA: TGTGCCAGCAGCCCGTCATCCTTTAGCAATCAGCCCCAGCATTTT. Protein: CASSPSSFSNQPQHF.

In this sample, this clone turned up once. This chain connects TRBV27 to TRBJ1-5; no definite D call. Germline V CDR1 and CDR2: MNHEY, SMNVEV (reference sequence). The V gene lost 3 bases and the J gene lost 5 bases, with 11 bases spanning the gap. The CDR3 loop spans 14 amino acids. In DNA, the CDR3 is TGTGCCAGCAGTTTGATCTATACGGATCAGCCCCAGCATTTT. It is translated as CASSLIYTDQPQHF.

The V call is TRBV11-2, the J call TRBJ1-1, with D unclear. V lost 4 bases and J 6 bases, leaving 12 bases between the germline ends. Germline V CDR1 and CDR2: SGHAT, FQNNGV. The CDR3 covers 13 residues. The CDR3 reads CASSSGLTAEAFF. For the CDR3, the DNA is TGTGCCAGCAGCTCCGGTTTAACGGCTGAAGCTTTCTTT. The full variable domain, rest sourced from reference TRBV11-2 and TRBJ1-1, is EAGVAQSPRYKIIEKRQSVAFWCNPISGHATLYWYQQILGQGPKLLIQFQNNGVVDDSQLPKDRFSAERLKGVDSTLKIQPAKLEDSAVYLCASSSGLTAEAFFGQGTRLTVV.

The J gene is TRBJ2-5, the V gene TRBV7-8; D unclear. Looked up from germline, CDR1 is SGHVS and CDR2 is FQNEAQ. Trimming cost V 1 base and J 2 bases, with 11 bases left between them. This CDR3 has 15 amino acids. Here the CDR3 reads CASSLGAAGQETQYF. CDR3 coding DNA: TGTGCCAGCAGCTTAGGGGCGGCAGGACAAGAGACCCAGTACTTC.

The V call is TRBV5-6, the J call TRBJ2-5; D gene uncertain. Germline assignment: CDR1 SGHDT and CDR2 YYEEEE. The CDR3 totals 13 residues. The germline V and J ends were trimmed by 1 base and 4 bases, with 8 bases remaining between them. In nucleotides, the CDR3 is TGTGCCAGCAGCTTGAATATTCTAGAGACCCAGTACTTC. Its translation is CASSLNILETQYF.

The chain uses TRBV2 and TRBJ2-3; D may correspond to TRBD1 or TRBD2 (6 bases each). Between the trimmed V and J ends, which lost 5 bases and 2 bases, there was a span of 11 bases. This CDR3 comprises 14 residues. Germline loops: CDR1 SNHLY, CDR2 FYNNEI. The CDR3 spells CASSRGGPTDTQYF. The DNA for the CDR3 is TGTGCCAGCAGTCGAGGGGGGCCCACAGATACGCAGTATTTT.

The CDR3 here is CASSQDGPYNSPLHF. The CDR3 DNA is TGTGCCAGCAGCCAAGACGGACCTTATAATTCACCCCTCCACTTT. The rearrangement links TRBV6-5 to TRBJ1-6, with D uncertain. The CDR3 covers 15 residues. CDR1 and CDR2 from the germline V gene are MNHEY and SVGAGI. V lost 6 bases and J lost 4, with 13 bases in between.

A single count supports this clone. The V gene is TRBV9, the J gene TRBJ2-5; maybe TRBD2 (6 bases). Germline-derived CDR1 and CDR2 are SGDLS and YYNGEE. This CDR3 has 13 residues. Trimming left V 4 bases short and J 5 bases short, with 12 bases between. The CDR3 is CASSSGGSETQYF. CDR3 nucleotide sequence: TGTGCCAGCAGCTCCGGGGGTTCCGAGACCCAGTACTTC.

This clone occurred once. V gene TRBV9 combines with J gene TRBJ2-3, with a weak D call TRBD1 (5 bases). The CDR3 is made up of 16 amino acids. In germline, CDR1 is SGDLS, CDR2 YYNGEE. The V end was cut by 1 base, the J end by 1 base, with 13 bases between. The CDR3 DNA follows: TGTGCCAGCAGCGTAATGACAGCCGAGGGCACAGATACGCAGTATTTT. Amino acid sequence: CASSVMTAEGTDTQYF.

The CDR3 is CASTYRGGRETQYF. The CDR3 nucleotides read TGTGCCAGCACCTACAGGGGAGGTAGGGAGACCCAGTACTTC. V is TRBV6-1 and J is TRBJ2-5; D perhaps matches TRBD1 (7 bases). Germline V lookup: CDR1 MNHNS, CDR2 SASEGT. This CDR3 spans 14 amino acids. Trimming took off 7 bases at V and 5 bases at J, with 17 bases between the two ends.

The table lists this clone with a few counts. CDR3 sequence (DNA): TGTGCCAGCAGCCCCGAGGACAGTGGTCAGCCCCAGCATTTT. It specifies CASSPEDSGQPQHF. This chain uses TRBV4-2 with TRBJ1-5; weak D call: TRBD1 (6 bases). Trimming shortened V by 4 bases and J by 6 bases, and 13 bases separated the two germline ends. Germline assignment: CDR1 LGHNA and CDR2 YNFKEQ. The CDR3 is 14 amino acids.

The DNA of the CDR3 is TGTGCCAGCAGCTTAACCGGGGAGCTGTTTTTT. This gives the protein CASSLTGELFF. This chain joins TRBV7-3 and TRBJ2-2; D gene ambiguous. Trimming shortened V by 0 bases and J by 7 bases, and 0 bases separated the two germline ends. Germline V lookup: CDR1 SGHTA, CDR2 FQGTGA. The CDR3 runs to 11 residues.

This chain connects TRBV5-8 to TRBJ2-1; D is ambiguous. The CDR3 is made up of 13 amino acids. The V and J ends lost 0 bases and 5 bases respectively, with 6 bases between them. Germline values: CDR1 SGHTS, CDR2 YDEGEE. DNA for the CDR3: TGTGCCAGCAGCTTGGAAGCTCACAATGAGCAGTTCTTC. Translation gives CASSLEAHNEQFF. The whole variable domain, remainder taken from reference TRBV5-8 and TRBJ2-1, is EAGVTQSPTHLIKTRGQQATLRCSPISGHTSVYWYQQALGLGLQFLLWYDEGEERNRGNFPPRFSGRQFPNYSSELNVNALELEDSALYLCASSLEAHNEQFFGPGTRLTVL.

The rearrangement joins TRBV10-1 to TRBJ1-2, with TRBD1 matching 8 bases. Germline V gene lookup returns CDR1 WNHNN and CDR2 SYGVQD (reference sequence). Losses at the gene ends were 0 bases for V and 3 bases for J; bases not matched to a gene: 6. The CDR3 length is 16 residues. The CDR3 loop reads CASSESGQGGDYGYTF. The CDR3 DNA follows: TGCGCCAGCAGTGAGTCAGGACAGGGCGGGGACTATGGCTACACCTTC.

The CDR3 region has the DNA TGTGCCAGCAGCTTAAGACCTAGCGGATTCGCGGATACGCAGTATTTT. It encodes CASSLRPSGFADTQYF. This chain connects TRBV7-8 to TRBJ2-3, with 7 bases fitting TRBD2. V shed 2 bases and J 6 bases; nucleotides not matched to a gene: 11. CDR1 and CDR2 (germline): SGHVS, FQNEAQ. This CDR3 region has 16 residues.

V gene TRBV5-1 combines with J gene TRBJ2-3, with 9 bases that match TRBD2. Germline V gives CDR1 SGHRS, CDR2 YFSETQ. The CDR3 is made up of 15 amino acids. V was clipped by 0 bases and J by 2 bases; unmatched bases: 1. The CDR3 DNA is TGCGCCAGCAGCTTGGTAGCGGGGGACACAGATACGCAGTATTTT. Translating gives CASSLVAGDTDTQYF.

This chain joins TRBV7-2 and TRBJ2-7; 7 bases map to TRBD2. The CDR3 runs 16 residues. Germline V gene lookup returns CDR1 SGHTA and CDR2 FQGNSA. Germline trimming cut 3 bases from V and 0 bases from J; bases unmatched to any gene: 8. The CDR3 spells CASSLGGVFSSYEQYV. The CDR3 DNA reads as TGTGCCAGCAGCTTGGGAGGGGTCTTCAGCTCCTACGAGCAGTACGTC.